This section outlines one T cell receptor (beta chain) sequence together with its context. The sample is drawn from a study of blood T cell repertoires in COVID-19. Study-level information: Specimens from acute and convalescent COVID-19 originated in the United States, Italy and Spain.

V was clipped by 2 bases and J by 8 bases; unmatched bases: 6. Germline values: CDR1 KGHSH, CDR2 LQKENI. This CDR3 contains 15 residues. In the authors' workflow: Amplification of reference gene primers was used by the study to estimate nucleated cell counts. TCRdb keeps only in-frame clones here, not all; method: immunoSEQ multiplex PCR. D and trimming were read from the DNA, whereas the V and J calls and clone size are those reported in that table. The sample has tens of thousands of clones, 70% to 90% seen once; the top ten hold 10% to 15%. This clonotype was sampled from a man of 80 years or more with acute or convalescent COVID-19. Sequencing was performed on peripheral blood. The chain joins TRBV18 to TRBJ1-6, with 7 bases identical to TRBD1. The CDR3 reads CASSPTTGVDSPLHF. The CDR3 DNA reads TGTGCCAGCTCACCAACCACAGGGGTTGATTCACCCCTCCACTTT. Together with reference TRBV18 and TRBJ1-6, the CDR3 gives the full variable domain: NAGVMQNPRHLVRRRGQEARLRCSPMKGHSHVYWYRQLPEEGLKFMVYLQKENIIDESGMPKERFSAEFPKEGPSILRIQQVVRGDSAAYFCASSPTTGVDSPLHFGNGTRLTVT.